This T cell receptor (beta chain) emerged from a study of vaccination effects on CD4 cells after COVID-19. Prior to sequencing, the ViraFEST assay stimulated PBMC with viral peptide pools, which expanded the antigen-specific CD4+ T cells. Upon completion of around 9 days in culture, CD4+ T cells were isolated. None of these healthy vaccinees had been infected with SARS-CoV-2 before vaccination. Researchers swapped half the medium for IL-2 medium on both days 3 and 7. The length of the CDR3 is 14 residues. CDR1 and CDR2 (germline): MNHEY, SVGAGI. The V gene lost 8 bases and the J gene lost 4 bases, with 15 bases spanning the gap. Study observations and caveats: Relatively few convalescent patients took part in the study, which had no early post-infection timepoints.

TCRdb's table, derived via immunoSEQ multiplex PCR, lists solely in-frame clones and lacks some. The profile shows about 27,000 clones, 73% of them singletons. This clone was observed a handful of times. Its antigen is not identified. The TCR was taken from a human donor who received a COVID-19 vaccine. J is TRBJ1-5 and V is TRBV6-5; maybe TRBD1 (6 bases). The sample here was CD4+ T cells from PBMCs cultured with HCoV-NL63 spike peptides, taken before COVID-19 vaccination. The CDR3 sequence is CASQVAGANQPQHF. CDR3 DNA sequence: TGTGCCAGCCAGGTGGCGGGGGCGAATCAGCCCCAGCATTTT.